The rows below give T cell receptor beta chains drawn from one sample of a study of neurological immune-mediated disorders. MiXCR, run by TCRdb on the 5' RACE reads, gives a single entry per CDR3 protein. The sample consists of roughly 66,000 distinct CDR3 sequences, 4.8% of them appearing once. Specimen: PBMCs. The receptor source for this set is a woman in her sixties or seventies with multiple sclerosis. CDR3s include the opening cysteine and the closing phenylalanine or tryptophan. Clone size is shown for a subset of rows, as once, few, many or a class of expanded clone.

>TRBV7-6|many|TRBJ2-3
CASSLATRATDTQYF
>TRBV4-1|many|TRBJ1-1
CASSLRQGDEAFF
>TRBV3-1|-|TRBJ1-5
CASSHGDKDQPQHF
>TRBV20-1|-|TRBJ1-1
CSASNTDGGNTEAFF
>TRBV27|-|TRBJ1-5
CASSLRWTVNQPQNF
>TRBV20-1|few|TRBJ2-3
CSARDKRSDTQYF
>TRBV11-2|many|TRBJ1-1
CASSPTPGGTEAFF
>TRBV12-3/TRBV12-4|many|TRBJ1-4
CASSLGAWEKLFF
>TRBV5-1|many|TRBJ2-5
CASSWQSTVRQETQYF
>TRBV5-6|many|TRBJ2-7
CASSLGAAPYEQYF
>TRBV6-5|many|TRBJ1-4
CASSYRPPTNEKLFF
>TRBV6-5|few|TRBJ2-2
CASSFKRGSTGELFF
>TRBV7-9|few|TRBJ2-3
CASSVIAGATDTQYF
>TRBV12-3/TRBV12-4|many|TRBJ1-5
CASSFWGSVDQPQHF
>TRBV29-1|many|TRBJ1-2
CSVSIPGGGYTF
>TRBV20-1|-|TRBJ2-3
CSARVASGSGKQYF
>TRBV12-3/TRBV12-4|many|TRBJ2-1
CASSLALAASYNEQFF
>TRBV20-1|many|TRBJ1-3
CSALGDGGSSGNTIYF
>TRBV6-2/TRBV6-3|many|TRBJ1-2
CASIRAGVNYGYTF
>TRBV24-1|many|TRBJ2-1
CATSPGGGYYNEQFF
>TRBV20-1|-|TRBJ2-7
CSARDLAGVSYEQYF
>TRBV6-5|many|TRBJ2-3
CASKGLAGSTDTQYF
>TRBV20-1|many|TRBJ2-2
CSARPDEAGLTGELFF
>TRBV20-1|many|TRBJ2-5
CSAPGDSLETQYF
>TRBV7-2|many|TRBJ2-7
CASSVAAGGQHEQYF
>TRBV27|many|TRBJ2-2
CASRLLGRANTGELFF
>TRBV3-1|few|TRBJ2-1
CASSQVASGSRGQFF
>TRBV12-3/TRBV12-4|many|TRBJ1-1
CASSTQGQGITEAFF
>TRBV7-8|-|TRBJ2-2
CASSLAPWGRVGRNTGELFF
>TRBV6-6|many|TRBJ1-1
CASSYSNQAFF
>TRBV7-8|many|TRBJ2-5
CASSLNWGTQYF
>TRBV20-1|many|TRBJ2-7
CSANPPDGRLANEQYF
>TRBV5-1|many|TRBJ1-4
CASKKEAHWTGTNEKLFF
>TRBV20-1|many|TRBJ2-1
CSAQSGRAVNEQFF
>TRBV5-1|many|TRBJ2-7
CASSFTSGIPYEQYF
>TRBV12-3/TRBV12-4|many|TRBJ2-2
CASKTAGTGELFF
>TRBV11-1|many|TRBJ2-7
CASRPSGTGKTYEQYF
>TRBV4-1|many|TRBJ2-3
CASRRGQGADTQYF
>TRBV7-2|few|TRBJ2-1
CASSSREVAMWNEQFF
>TRBV7-9|many|TRBJ1-2
CASSPGVTGADGYTF
>TRBV20-1|many|TRBJ2-3
CSATGDVSTDTQYF
>TRBV5-4|many|TRBJ2-7
CASPIQREKLEQYF
>TRBV24-1|many|TRBJ2-5
CATSETGGRETQYF
>TRBV5-1|many|TRBJ1-2
CASSVLADRDYGYTF
>TRBV7-9|many|TRBJ1-2
CASSLGQGDGYTF
>TRBV4-3|many|TRBJ2-1
CASSKSAGAYNEQFF
>TRBV9|many|TRBJ1-3
CASSAGLSGNTIYF
>TRBV20-1|many|TRBJ2-5
CSARDPQGQETQYF
>TRBV6-5|many|TRBJ2-7
CASSYNRGYEQYF
>TRBV12-3/TRBV12-4|many|TRBJ1-2
CASSFGGENYGYTF
>TRBV5-1|few|TRBJ2-3
CASSEGPSDTQYF
>TRBV10-3|many|TRBJ2-7
CAIRGDRGIGEQYF
>TRBV9|many|TRBJ2-3
CASRAGGPTDTQYF